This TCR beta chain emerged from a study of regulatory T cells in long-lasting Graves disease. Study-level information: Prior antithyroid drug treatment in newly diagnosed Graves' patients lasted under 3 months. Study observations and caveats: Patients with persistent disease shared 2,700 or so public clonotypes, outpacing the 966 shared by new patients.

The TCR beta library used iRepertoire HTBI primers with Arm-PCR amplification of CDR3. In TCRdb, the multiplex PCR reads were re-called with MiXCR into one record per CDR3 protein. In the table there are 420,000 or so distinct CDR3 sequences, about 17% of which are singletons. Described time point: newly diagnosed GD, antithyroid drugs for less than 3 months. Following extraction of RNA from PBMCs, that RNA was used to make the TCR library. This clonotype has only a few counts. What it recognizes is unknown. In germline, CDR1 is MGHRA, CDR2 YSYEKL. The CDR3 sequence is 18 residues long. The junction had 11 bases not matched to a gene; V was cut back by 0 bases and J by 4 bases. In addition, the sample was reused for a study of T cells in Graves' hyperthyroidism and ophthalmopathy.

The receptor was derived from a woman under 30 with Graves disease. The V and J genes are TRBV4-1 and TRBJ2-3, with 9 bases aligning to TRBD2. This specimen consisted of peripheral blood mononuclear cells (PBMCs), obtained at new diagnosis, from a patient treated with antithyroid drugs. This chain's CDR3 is CASSQDPFGSGSPDTQYF. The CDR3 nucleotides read TGCGCCAGCAGCCAAGATCCTTTCGGTAGCGGGAGTCCAGATACGCAGTATTTT.